This entry lists 31 T cell receptor beta chains sequenced from one sample in a study of Graves' ophthalmopathy and Graves' hyperthyroidism. CDR3 regions of TCR beta were amplified from RNA transcripts. Second-round multiplex PCR came after a first-round RT-PCR that employed HTBI primers. MiXCR was run by TCRdb on the multiplex PCR reads, yielding one entry per CDR3 protein. The table lists about half a million distinct CDR3 sequences, roughly 14% of them singletons. The sequencing sample was made of blood. The receptors here all came from a woman aged 25 to 39 with Graves' ophthalmopathy.

This clonotype occurred many times. The chain has TRBV12-5 and TRBJ2-2; D might be TRBD1 or TRBD2, each matching 6 bases. V lost 3 bases, J lost 8 bases, and 13 bases lay in between. The germline V gene encodes CDR1 LGHNT and CDR2 FRNRAP. The CDR3 is 14 amino acids. The CDR3 region is CASGFGPGAGELFF. CDR3 nucleotides: TGTGCTAGTGGTTTCGGTCCGGGGGCAGGGGAGCTGTTTTTT.

Ten or more counts support this clonotype. V gene TRBV7-9 combines with J gene TRBJ2-2; D is uncertain. Looked up from germline, CDR1 is SEHNR and CDR2 is FQNEAQ (reference sequence). Deletions cut 3 bases from V and 5 bases from J, with 7 bases between. The CDR3 extends over 13 amino acids. The CDR3 region has the DNA TGTGCCAGCAGCTTCCGGCTGACCGGGGAGCTGTTTTTT. Protein sequence: CASSFRLTGELFF.

This clonotype was seen many times. An end of the junction differs from the germline gene, which may be a read error. The chain uses TRBV6-1 and TRBJ2-6, with D unresolved. Germline V lookup: CDR1 MNHNS, CDR2 SASEGT. CDR3 length equals 12 residues. The CDR3 sequence: CASGPGANVLTF. CDR3 DNA: TGTGCCAGCGGGCCTGGCGCCAACGTCCTGACTTTC.

Written as DNA, the CDR3 is TGCAGTGCCTCGCCCCGGGGACGAGAGACCCAGTACTTC. Its protein is CSASPRGRETQYF. The genes are TRBV20-1 and TRBJ2-5; possibly TRBD1 or TRBD2 for D (5 bases each). Trimming left V 6 bases short and J 4 bases short, with 15 bases between. Germline CDR1 is DFQATT and CDR2 is SNEGSKA (reference sequence). The CDR3 loop spans 13 amino acids.

This clonotype was seen more than once but under ten times. The genes are TRBV7-9 and TRBJ1-5; no firm D call. This CDR3 has 15 residues. The V gene lost 1 base and the J gene lost 4 bases, with 11 bases spanning the gap. The V gene's germline CDR1 is SEHNR and CDR2 FQNEAQ (reference sequence). For the CDR3, the DNA is TGTGCCAGCAGCTTAGAAAACGGAGATAATCAGCCCCAGCATTTT. This codes for CASSLENGDNQPQHF.

This clonotype was seen at least ten times. The V call is TRBV20-1, the J call TRBJ1-6; TRBD1 agrees at 12 bases. Germline assignment: CDR1 DFQATT and CDR2 SNEGSKA (reference sequence). V shed 0 bases, J shed 4 bases, and the junction held 4 bases outside the gene matches. This CDR3 is built from 17 residues. The CDR3 here is CSARDRDRGPYNSPLHF. The CDR3 DNA sequence: TGCAGTGCTAGAGATAGGGACAGGGGGCCTTATAATTCACCCCTCCACTTT.

The rearrangement links TRBV6-1 to TRBJ1-5; D is unclear. There are 15 residues in the CDR3. CDR1 is MNHNS and CDR2 is SASEGT in the germline V gene. Trimming took 2 bases from V and 0 from J, leaving 8 bases between them. Here the CDR3 reads CASSELGGSNQPQHF. As DNA, the CDR3 is TGTGCCAGCAGTGAACTTGGTGGTAGCAATCAGCCCCAGCATTTT.

This clonotype occurred a few times. J is TRBJ1-3 and V is TRBV7-9; TRBD1 might be the D (5 bases). The CDR3 is made up of 14 amino acids. The V and J ends lost 4 bases and 5 bases respectively, with 12 bases between them. Germline-derived CDR1 and CDR2 are SEHNR and FQNEAQ (reference sequence). The CDR3: CASSSTGARNTIYF. CDR3 DNA: TGTGCCAGCAGCTCAACCGGGGCTAGAAACACCATATATTTT.

This clonotype was counted at least ten times. The chain recombines TRBV27 with TRBJ2-2; 14 bases line up with TRBD2. The CDR3 has 18 amino acids. Unmatched junction bases numbered 5, after V lost 4 bases and J lost 1 base. The germline V gene encodes CDR1 MNHEY and CDR2 SMNVEV (reference sequence). The CDR3 is CASSSGLAGVRNTGELFF. The CDR3 nucleotides are TGTGCCAGCAGTTCGGGACTAGCGGGAGTGCGGAACACCGGGGAGCTGTTTTTT.

The chain carries TRBV12-3 or TRBV12-4 and TRBJ1-1; tentative D call: TRBD1 (5 bases). Trimming took off 2 bases at V and 3 bases at J, with 16 bases between the two ends. The CDR3 has 16 amino acids. This CDR3 is CASSLPGWPWDTEAFF. The DNA for the CDR3 is TGTGCCAGCAGTTTACCAGGGTGGCCATGGGACACTGAAGCTTTCTTT.

This clonotype was counted at least ten times. This chain connects TRBV5-4 to TRBJ1-1; tentative D call: TRBD1 (5 bases). The germline V gene has CDR1 SGHNT and CDR2 YYREEE (reference sequence). Trimming took off 0 bases at V and 8 bases at J, with 14 bases between the two ends. CDR3 length equals 14 residues. The CDR3 coding sequence is TGTGCCAGCAGCTTGGCTTCACGGGGGGGGGAAGCTTTCTTT. Protein sequence: CASSLASRGGEAFF.

This clonotype was recorded many times. The chain combines TRBV7-8 with TRBJ2-5, with 7 bases lining up with TRBD1. In germline, CDR1 is SGHVS, CDR2 FQNEAQ. V lost 5 bases to trimming and J lost 2 bases; unmatched junction nucleotides: 5. The CDR3 totals 14 residues. CDR3 DNA sequence: TGTGCCAGCAGCCGCGCGGACAGGCAAGAGACCCAGTACTTC. Amino acid sequence: CASSRADRQETQYF.

This clonotype was counted many times. This sequence joins TRBV20-1 and TRBJ2-5; tentative D call: TRBD2 (6 bases). V was pared by 6 bases and J by 3 bases, with 17 bases between. This CDR3 has 14 residues. Germline values: CDR1 DFQATT, CDR2 SNEGSKA (reference sequence). CDR3 region: CSARNPGVEETQYF. CDR3 sequence (DNA): TGCAGTGCGCGTAATCCGGGGGTCGAAGAGACCCAGTACTTC.

This clonotype was picked up many times. The chain combines TRBV7-8 with TRBJ2-5; 14 bases are a match to TRBD2. Unmatched junction bases numbered 9, after V lost 6 bases and J lost 0 bases. There are 18 residues in the CDR3. CDR1 is SGHVS and CDR2 is FQNEAQ in the germline V gene. The CDR3: CASRSLGLAGGYQETQYF. The CDR3 nucleotides are TGTGCCAGCAGATCTCTTGGACTAGCGGGGGGTTACCAAGAGACCCAGTACTTC.

This clonotype was picked up many times. This sequence joins TRBV11-2 and TRBJ2-7; possibly TRBD1 for D (6 bases). The CDR3 is made up of 15 amino acids. V was clipped by 1 base and J by 2 bases, with 12 bases between them. CDR1 and CDR2 (germline): SGHAT, FQNNGV. As DNA, the CDR3 is TGTGCCAGCAGCTTAGTTGGGGGCAGCCCCTACGAGCAGTACTTC. This gives the protein CASSLVGGSPYEQYF.

The table lists this clonotype with a few counts. The chain couples TRBV30 to TRBJ2-2; 7 nucleotides match TRBD1. Trimming cost V 3 bases and J 4 bases; bases outside gene matches: 5. This CDR3 is built from 14 residues. Germline V CDR1 and CDR2: GTSNPN, SVGIG (reference sequence). CDR3 residues: CAWRLTGLTGELFF. In DNA form, the CDR3 reads TGTGCCTGGAGATTGACAGGGCTCACCGGGGAGCTGTTTTTT.

This clonotype was seen ten or more times. The genes are TRBV20-1 and TRBJ2-5; D unclear. V lost 2 bases, J lost 4 bases, and 14 bases lay in between. The CDR3 is 14 amino acids. CDR1 DFQATT and CDR2 SNEGSKA come from the germline V gene (reference sequence). The CDR3 reads CSARMGDLRETQYF. The DNA for the CDR3 is TGCAGTGCTAGAATGGGTGATTTACGAGAGACCCAGTACTTC.

This clonotype has ten or more counts. The V gene is TRBV13, the J gene TRBJ1-1; TRBD1 is a possible D gene (6 bases). This CDR3 has 16 residues. Between the trimmed V and J ends, which lost 3 bases and 1 base, there was a span of 15 bases. Germline V CDR1 and CDR2: PRHDT, FYEKMQ (reference sequence). The CDR3 nucleotides are TGTGCCAGCAGCTTCACGGGGGACACCCAGAACACTGAAGCTTTCTTT. It codes for CASSFTGDTQNTEAFF.

This chain uses TRBV30 with TRBJ1-2, with 10 bases lining up with TRBD1. Germline loops: CDR1 GTSNPN, CDR2 SVGIG (reference sequence). The CDR3 runs to 15 residues. J was trimmed by 6 bases and V by 1 base; bases with no gene match: 8. The CDR3 region is CAWSEGQGPGDGYTF. Here the CDR3 DNA reads TGTGCCTGGAGTGAGGGACAGGGGCCCGGGGATGGCTACACCTTC. The full variable domain, rest sourced from reference TRBV30 and TRBJ1-2, is SQTIHQWPATLVQPVGSPLSLECTVEGTSNPNLYWYRQAAGRGLQLLFYSVGIGQISSEVPQNLSASRPQDRQFILSSKKLLLSDSGFYLCAWSEGQGPGDGYTFGSGTRLTVV.

The J gene is TRBJ2-7, the V gene TRBV27; D might be TRBD1 or TRBD2, each matching 5 bases. V lost 5 bases, J lost 6 bases, and 14 bases lay in between. This CDR3 comprises 13 residues. CDR1 and CDR2 from the germline V gene are MNHEY and SMNVEV (reference sequence). CDR3 in DNA: TGTGCCAGCAGTGCCCGGGGACCGGGCGAGCAGTACTTC. Translated: CASSARGPGEQYF.

This clonotype came up many times. V usage is TRBV12-3 or TRBV12-4 and J usage is TRBJ2-5, with unresolved D. The V end lost 0 bases, the J end lost 5 bases, and 10 bases lay between the germline ends. This CDR3 has 14 amino acids. The CDR3, as DNA: TGTGCCAGCAGTTTAGCGGTGATCAGTGAGACCCAGTACTTC. Its translation: CASSLAVISETQYF.

In its sample, this clonotype was seen a few times. The rearrangement uses TRBV4-2 and TRBJ2-2, with 8 bases that match TRBD1. The ends lost 5 bases at V and 1 base at J; junction bases unmatched: 18. This CDR3 comprises 20 residues. Germline V gives CDR1 LGHNA, CDR2 YNFKEQ. The CDR3 sequence is CASSKTPGQAEWGNTGELFF. The CDR3 DNA is TGTGCCAGCAGCAAGACACCGGGACAGGCGGAATGGGGGAACACCGGGGAGCTGTTTTTT.

This clonotype was seen ten or more times. The gene calls are TRBV6-1 and TRBJ2-2; unclear D gene. CDR1 is MNHNS and CDR2 is SASEGT in the germline V gene. The V end lost 8 bases, the J end lost 1 base, and 11 bases lay between the germline ends. CDR3 length: 14 residues. The CDR3 region is CASSKSWNTGELFF. Here the CDR3 DNA reads TGTGCCAGCTCTAAGAGTTGGAACACCGGGGAGCTGTTTTTT.

J is TRBJ1-1 and V is TRBV6-1, with 8 bases that match TRBD1. The germline CDR1 and CDR2 sequences are MNHNS and SASEGT. The junction had 9 bases not matched to a gene; V was cut back by 6 bases and J by 0 bases. The CDR3 loop spans 16 amino acids. The CDR3 region has the DNA TGTGCCAGCAGGGGCACAGGGGGACCCATGAACACTGAAGCTTTCTTT. It codes for CASRGTGGPMNTEAFF.

V is TRBV11-2 and J is TRBJ2-5; D uncertain. This CDR3 contains 13 residues. Germline values: CDR1 SGHAT, CDR2 FQNNGV. Trimming left V 5 bases short and J 5 bases short, with 12 bases between. CDR3 region: CASSNQNGETQYF. The CDR3 DNA sequence: TGTGCCAGCAGCAACCAAAATGGGGAGACCCAGTACTTC. Together with reference TRBV11-2 and TRBJ2-5, the CDR3 gives the full variable domain: EAGVAQSPRYKIIEKRQSVAFWCNPISGHATLYWYQQILGQGPKLLIQFQNNGVVDDSQLPKDRFSAERLKGVDSTLKIQPAKLEDSAVYLCASSNQNGETQYFGPGTRLLVL.

V usage is TRBV2 and J usage is TRBJ2-2; possibly TRBD2 for D (6 bases). The CDR3 extends over 15 amino acids. Germline V lookup: CDR1 SNHLY, CDR2 FYNNEI. With 8 bases removed from V and 6 bases from J, the gap between germline ends came to 19 bases. The CDR3 loop reads CASYRGLALAGELFF. In DNA form, the CDR3 reads TGTGCCAGCTATCGCGGCCTAGCGCTTGCCGGGGAGCTGTTTTTT. Based on the CDR3 plus reference TRBV2 and TRBJ2-2, the full variable domain is EPEVTQTPSHQVTQMGQEVILRCVPISNHLYFYWYRQILGQKVEFLVSFYNNEISEKSEIFDDQFSVERPDGSNFTLKIRSTKLEDSAMYFCASYRGLALAGELFFGEGSRLTVL.

In this sample, this clonotype turned up many times. The chain carries TRBV6-1 and TRBJ2-5; D not resolved. Germline V CDR1 and CDR2: MNHNS, SASEGT. The CDR3 is 14 residues long. The V and J ends lost 1 base and 5 bases respectively, with 11 bases between them. Here the CDR3 DNA reads TGTGCCAGCAGTGAAGACCAACGCGTGGAGACCCAGTACTTC. Encoded protein: CASSEDQRVETQYF.

This clonotype was counted many times. The chain is built from TRBV20-1 and TRBJ2-7; the match to TRBD1 covers 11 bases. The CDR3 runs 17 residues. After removal of 3 bases from V and 2 bases from J, the junction contained 12 bases not matched to a gene. From germline, CDR1 is DFQATT and CDR2 SNEGSKA (reference sequence). For the CDR3, the DNA is TGCAGTGCTAGGTGGACAGGGGGCGCGTGGGACACCTACGAGCAGTACTTC. Translation: CSARWTGGAWDTYEQYF.

The chain employs TRBV6-1 and TRBJ1-1, with a possible D match to TRBD1 (5 bases). Germline V CDR1 and CDR2: MNHNS, SASEGT. Trimming took 7 bases from V and 7 from J, leaving 10 bases between them. This CDR3 contains 11 residues. The CDR3 DNA reads as TGTGCCAGCACCACGGGGGGTGAAGCTTTCTTT. As protein: CASTTGGEAFF.

At least ten counts were recorded for this clonotype. This chain links TRBV20-1 with TRBJ2-7, with D possibly being TRBD1 (6 bases). CDR3 length equals 14 residues. V gave up 5 bases and J gave up 0 bases, with 14 bases separating them. The germline CDR1 and CDR2 sequences are DFQATT and SNEGSKA (reference sequence). The CDR3: CSALDRSTSYEQYF. CDR3 nucleotides: TGCAGTGCTCTCGACAGGTCGACCTCCTACGAGCAGTACTTC.

There are many counts of this clonotype. This sequence joins TRBV2 and TRBJ2-2; the D gene is possibly TRBD1 (6 bases). In germline, CDR1 is SNHLY, CDR2 FYNNEI. The CDR3 loop spans 11 amino acids. V shed 6 bases and J shed 9 bases, with 8 bases lying between them. The DNA of the CDR3 is TGTGCCAGCAGGGGGGCCCGGGAGCTGTTTTTT. Its translation is CASRGARELFF.